Below are 3 T cell receptor beta chains sequenced from a single sample in a study of CD8+ T cells in alopecia areata. Described treatment: oral pan-JAK inhibitor, 5-10 mg twice daily. Extracted from the samples, RNA was reverse transcribed into cDNA to serve as the sequencing template. Some clones are missing from TCRdb's copy, which holds only in-frame ones; the method was immunoSEQ multiplex PCR. The data contain some 58,000 clones, around 42% of them singletons. This specimen was CD8+ T cells sorted from blood, taken between weeks 36 and 40, from a patient treated with tofacitinib. The origin of the receptors is a human donor with alopecia areata.

The chain uses TRBV4-3 and TRBJ2-3; no definite D call. The CDR3 length is 17 residues. CDR1 is LGHNA, CDR2 YSLEER, per germline. Trimming cost V 0 bases and J 1 base, with 14 bases left between them. The CDR3 loop reads CASSQDYRPERTDTQYF. The CDR3 bases are TGCGCCAGCAGCCAAGACTACCGGCCGGAGCGCACAGATACGCAGTATTTT.

The chain uses TRBV5-5 and TRBJ2-7; 7 bases are a match to TRBD2. The CDR3 consists of 14 residues. Trimming cost V 1 base and J 2 bases; bases outside gene matches: 3. From germline, CDR1 is SGHKS and CDR2 YYEKEE (reference sequence). The CDR3 bases are TGTGCCAGCAGCTTGACTAGCGTCCCCTACGAGCAGTACTTC. Its translation: CASSLTSVPYEQYF.

The chain is built from TRBV29-1 and TRBJ1-2; D is undetermined. Germline V gene data show CDR1 as SQVTM and CDR2 as ANQGSEA. The V and J ends lost 7 bases and 2 bases respectively, with 8 bases between them. The CDR3 spans 11 residues. The chain's CDR3 is CSAAGNYGYTF. CDR3 bases: TGCAGCGCTGCCGGGAACTATGGCTACACCTTC. Drawing the rest from reference TRBV29-1 and TRBJ1-2, the complete variable domain is SAVISQKPSRDICQRGTSLTIQCQVDSQVTMMFWYRQQPGQSLTLIATANQGSEATYESGFVIDKFPISRPNLTFSTLTVSNMSPEDSSIYLCSAAGNYGYTFGSGTRLTVV.